These 2 T cell receptor beta chains share one sample of origin, sequenced in a study of blood T cell repertoires in COVID-19. Assay: immunoSEQ multiplex PCR; the TCRdb copy retains only in-frame clones and omits some. The repertoire holds tens of thousands of clones, with approximately 90% as singletons. Sequenced input: peripheral blood. The source is a woman over 75 with active COVID-19.

The rearrangement links TRBV7-9 to TRBJ1-5; 8 nucleotides align to TRBD1. Trimming cost V 4 bases and J 7 bases; bases outside gene matches: 6. Germline assignment: CDR1 SEHNR and CDR2 FQNEAQ (reference sequence). The CDR3 has 14 amino acids. The CDR3 reads CASSSDRGRQPQHF. The CDR3 bases are TGTGCCAGCAGCTCCGACAGGGGAAGGCAGCCCCAGCATTTT.

This chain joins TRBV14 and TRBJ2-1, with D perhaps matching TRBD1 (6 bases). V gave up 4 bases and J gave up 2 bases, with 12 bases separating them. Germline V gene lookup returns CDR1 SGHDN and CDR2 FVKESK. The CDR3 extends over 15 amino acids. CDR3 in amino acids: CASSPLAGAYNEQFF. CDR3 bases: TGTGCCAGCAGCCCGCTAGCAGGGGCCTACAATGAGCAGTTCTTC.